The 18 T cell receptor beta chains presented below share a single source sample, sequenced in a study of blood T cell repertoires in COVID-19 (TCRdb year 2020). The library was obtained by the immunoSEQ multiplex PCR assay. Not all clones reach the TCRdb copy of this immuneACCESS table, which keeps in-frame sequences only. Checked studies attribute under half of the gap to unresolved V genes and leave the rest unexplained. This sample is represented by 540,000 or so clones; around nine tenths of them were singletons. The top ten hold less than 9% of the sample. The material sequenced was peripheral blood. These TCRs come from a woman aged 45-65 years with COVID-19, enrolled during active disease.

This rearrangement joins TRBV7-9 to TRBJ2-5; 9 positions match TRBD1. This CDR3 region has 16 residues. Germline V gives CDR1 SEHNR, CDR2 FQNEAQ (reference sequence). V dropped 4 bases and J dropped 5; count of bases not matched to a gene: 11. The CDR3 protein is CASSSSSGTGHETQYF. The CDR3 DNA sequence: TGTGCCAGCAGCTCATCTTCCGGGACAGGGCACGAGACCCAGTACTTC.

The CDR3 spells CASSTRDKWTEAFF. DNA of the CDR3: TGTGCCAGCAGCACCAGGGACAAGTGGACTGAAGCTTTCTTT. This sequence joins TRBV27 and TRBJ1-1; perhaps TRBD1 as D (6 bases). Trimming removed 6 bases at V and 5 bases at J, with 16 bases between. This CDR3 spans 14 amino acids. The V gene's germline CDR1 is MNHEY and CDR2 SMNVEV (reference sequence).

The chain carries TRBV5-1 and TRBJ2-2; 9 nucleotides match TRBD1. This CDR3 is 15 amino acids long. In germline, CDR1 is SGHRS, CDR2 YFSETQ. V lost 2 bases and J lost 7; bases outside the gene matches: 6. The CDR3 DNA is TGCGCCAGCAGCTTACAGACAGGGGGTAGCGGGGAGCTGTTTTTT. This encodes CASSLQTGGSGELFF.

The chain employs TRBV5-1 and TRBJ1-1; D is unclear. The V gene's germline CDR1 is SGHRS and CDR2 YFSETQ. This CDR3 has 13 residues. V was clipped by 0 bases and J by 5 bases, with 8 bases between them. CDR3 sequence reads: CASSLGPSTEAFF. CDR3 DNA sequence: TGCGCCAGCAGCTTGGGCCCCAGTACTGAAGCTTTCTTT. Based on the CDR3 plus reference TRBV5-1 and TRBJ1-1, the full variable domain is KAGVTQTPRYLIKTRGQQVTLSCSPISGHRSVSWYQQTPGQGLQFLFEYFSETQRNKGNFPGRFSGRQFSNSRSEMNVSTLELGDSALYLCASSLGPSTEAFFGQGTRLTVV.

The chain combines TRBV7-3 with TRBJ2-5, with D unresolved. The CDR3 sequence is 15 residues long. Germline assignment: CDR1 SGHTA and CDR2 FQGTGA. Trimming shortened V by 5 bases and J by 3 bases, and 16 bases separated the two germline ends. CDR3 loop: CASSPQVPLEETQYF. As DNA, the CDR3 is TGTGCCAGCAGCCCCCAAGTGCCGCTAGAAGAGACCCAGTACTTC.

This sequence joins TRBV19 and TRBJ2-1; TRBD2 aligns across 7 bases. V gave up 3 bases and J gave up 6 bases; unmatched junction bases: 8. Germline lookup yields CDR1 LNHDA and CDR2 SQIVND (reference sequence). This CDR3 has 15 amino acids. CDR3 region: CASSMMGGGPNEQFF. CDR3 DNA sequence: TGTGCCAGTAGTATGATGGGCGGGGGACCCAATGAGCAGTTCTTC.

This chain joins TRBV19 and TRBJ2-7; a weak D match, TRBD1 (6 bases). The V gene's germline CDR1 is LNHDA and CDR2 SQIVND (reference sequence). Trimming left V 6 bases short and J 0 bases short, with 15 bases between. The CDR3 spans 15 residues. The DNA for the CDR3 is TGTGCCAGTAGAGGGCAGGGGTTAAGCTCCTACGAGCAGTACTTC. Its protein is CASRGQGLSSYEQYF.

CDR3 region: CASSMDRSGGQPQHF. CDR3 bases: TGTGCCAGTAGTATGGACAGGTCCGGCGGGCAGCCCCAGCATTTT. The chain couples TRBV19 to TRBJ1-5, with 7 bases fitting TRBD1. The CDR3 spans 15 residues. Germline V lookup: CDR1 LNHDA, CDR2 SQIVND (reference sequence). Trimming removed 3 bases from V and 7 bases from J; junction bases left unmatched: 9. The entire variable domain, with the rest obtained from reference TRBV19 and TRBJ1-5, is as follows: DGGITQSPKYLFRKEGQNVTLSCEQNLNHDAMYWYRQDPGQGLRLIYYSQIVNDFQKGDIAEGYSVSREKKESFPLTVTSAQKNPTAFYLCASSMDRSGGQPQHFGDGTRLSIL.

V usage is TRBV5-1 and J usage is TRBJ1-2, with TRBD1 identical over 8 bases. The CDR3 loop spans 14 amino acids. Germline assignment: CDR1 SGHRS and CDR2 YFSETQ. Unmatched junction bases numbered 10, after V lost 7 bases and J lost 5 bases. CDR3 sequence: CASGSDRGQYGYTF. The CDR3 DNA reads as TGCGCCAGCGGATCCGACAGGGGCCAATATGGCTACACCTTC.

This chain uses TRBV6-5 with TRBJ2-1; TRBD2 aligns across 12 bases. The germline V gene has CDR1 MNHEY and CDR2 SVGAGI. The CDR3 runs 15 residues. After removal of 6 bases from V and 4 bases from J, the junction contained 4 bases not matched to a gene. The CDR3 sequence: CASSALAGGYNEQFF. The CDR3 DNA sequence: TGTGCCAGCAGCGCACTAGCGGGGGGATACAATGAGCAGTTCTTC.

The V and J genes are TRBV19 and TRBJ2-3; TRBD2 matches 10 bases. CDR3 length: 16 residues. CDR1 is LNHDA, CDR2 SQIVND, per germline (reference sequence). Trimming at V came to 5 bases and at J to 5 bases, leaving 10 bases not matched to a gene. The chain's CDR3 is CASSSPLAGAVDTQYF. The DNA for the CDR3 is TGTGCCAGTAGTTCCCCCCTAGCGGGGGCCGTAGATACGCAGTATTTT.

The V gene is TRBV30, the J gene TRBJ2-1; weak D call: TRBD1 (6 bases). This CDR3 contains 13 residues. CDR1 GTSNPN and CDR2 SVGIG come from the germline V gene (reference sequence). V shed 2 bases and J shed 6 bases, with 11 bases lying between them. The CDR3, as DNA: TGTGCCTGGAGTTTAGACAGGTCCAATGAGCAGTTCTTC. Protein: CAWSLDRSNEQFF.

CDR3 DNA sequence: TGCGCCAGCAGCATTCCTAGCGGAAACACCGGGGAGCTGTTTTTT. Translation gives CASSIPSGNTGELFF. This chain uses TRBV5-1 with TRBJ2-2; 7 bases line up with TRBD2. V was clipped by 4 bases and J by 2 bases; unmatched bases: 5. Per germline, CDR1 SGHRS and CDR2 YFSETQ. The CDR3 has 15 residues.

CDR3 sequence: CASSFRGGHLESTDTQYF. DNA of the CDR3: TGTGCCAGCAGCTTTCGCGGGGGCCATCTAGAGAGCACAGATACGCAGTATTTT. The chain joins TRBV7-2 to TRBJ2-3; tentative D call: TRBD2 (7 bases). CDR1 and CDR2 from the germline V gene are SGHTA and FQGNSA. This CDR3 is built from 18 residues. V was trimmed by 3 bases and J by 0 bases, leaving 19 bases between them.

V gene TRBV3-1 (or the pseudogene TRBV3-2) combines with J gene TRBJ1-6, with 8 nucleotides matching TRBD1. There are 16 residues in the CDR3. The germline V gene has CDR1 LGHDT and CDR2 YNNKEL (reference sequence). The V gene end was trimmed by 1 base and the J gene end by 9 bases; junction bases not matched to a gene: 8. The DNA of the CDR3 is TGTGCCAGCAGCCAAGGAGTCCAGGGGGCCGGTTCACCCCTCCACTTT. This encodes CASSQGVQGAGSPLHF.

The chain has TRBV5-6 and TRBJ2-1, with 8 positions matching TRBD2. The CDR3 totals 15 residues. V trimming: 3 bases; J trimming: 4 bases; junction bases outside the gene matches: 6. Germline V gives CDR1 SGHDT, CDR2 YYEEEE. The CDR3 loop is CASSSGTSGYNEQFF. The CDR3 DNA reads TGTGCCAGCAGCTCCGGGACTAGTGGTTACAATGAGCAGTTCTTC.

The gene calls are TRBV12-3 or TRBV12-4 and TRBJ2-3, with 8 bases identical to TRBD1. The CDR3 runs to 12 residues. The junction had 2 bases not matched to a gene; V was cut back by 8 bases and J by 4 bases. The CDR3 loop reads CASGQGPDTQYF. The CDR3 DNA follows: TGTGCCAGCGGACAGGGACCAGATACGCAGTATTTT.

The chain uses TRBV19 and TRBJ2-3; TRBD1 agrees at 7 bases. Germline CDR1 LNHDA, CDR2 SQIVND (reference sequence). The CDR3 spans 15 residues. Trimming removed 7 bases from V and 6 bases from J; junction bases left unmatched: 13. The CDR3 DNA reads as TGTGCCAGTATGGGCAGGGGGTTTCAGTTGGATACGCAGTATTTT. It translates to CASMGRGFQLDTQYF. Full variable domain (missing parts from reference TRBV19 and TRBJ2-3): DGGITQSPKYLFRKEGQNVTLSCEQNLNHDAMYWYRQDPGQGLRLIYYSQIVNDFQKGDIAEGYSVSREKKESFPLTVTSAQKNPTAFYLCASMGRGFQLDTQYFGPGTRLTVL.